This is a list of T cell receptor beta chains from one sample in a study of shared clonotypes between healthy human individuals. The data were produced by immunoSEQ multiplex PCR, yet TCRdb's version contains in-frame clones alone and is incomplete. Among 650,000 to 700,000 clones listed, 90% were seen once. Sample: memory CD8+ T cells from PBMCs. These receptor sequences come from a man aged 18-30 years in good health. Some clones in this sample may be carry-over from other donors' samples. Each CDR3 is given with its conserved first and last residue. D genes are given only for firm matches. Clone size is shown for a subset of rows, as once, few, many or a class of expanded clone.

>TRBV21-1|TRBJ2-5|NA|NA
CASSRTGGRETQYF
TGTGCCAGCAGCAGAACAGGGGGCCGGGAGACCCAGTACTTC
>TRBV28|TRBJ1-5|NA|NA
CASSDFRVPVDQPQHF
TGTGCCAGCAGCGACTTTCGAGTTCCTGTAGATCAGCCCCAGCATTTT
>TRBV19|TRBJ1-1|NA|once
CASSIQTGMVNTEAFF
TGTGCCAGTAGTATCCAAACAGGGATGGTCAACACTGAAGCTTTCTTT
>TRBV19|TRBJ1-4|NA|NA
CAADRASGNEKLFF
TGTGCCGCCGACCGGGCCTCCGGTAATGAAAAACTGTTTTTT
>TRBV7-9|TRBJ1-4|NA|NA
CASTEEAQEATNEKLFF
TGTGCCAGCACCGAAGAGGCTCAGGAAGCGACTAATGAAAAACTGTTTTTT
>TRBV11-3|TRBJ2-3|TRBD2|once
CASSLTLPGLAETDTQYF
TGTGCCAGCAGCTTAACACTCCCGGGACTAGCAGAGACAGATACGCAGTATTTT
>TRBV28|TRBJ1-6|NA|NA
CASRKQFNDSPLHF
TGTGCCAGCAGGAAACAGTTCAATGATTCACCCCTCCACTTT
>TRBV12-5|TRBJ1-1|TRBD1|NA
CASGASGQEAFF
TGTGCTAGTGGTGCCTCGGGACAGGAAGCTTTCTTT
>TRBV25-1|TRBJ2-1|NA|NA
CASSEWQSRPNEQFF
TGTGCCAGCAGTGAATGGCAGTCTAGACCGAATGAGCAGTTCTTC
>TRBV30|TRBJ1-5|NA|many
CAWSVASNQPQHF
TGTGCCTGGAGTGTAGCAAGCAATCAGCCCCAGCATTTT
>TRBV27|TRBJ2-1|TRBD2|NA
CASMTSGSSEQFF
TGTGCCAGCATGACTAGCGGGAGCTCTGAGCAGTTCTTC
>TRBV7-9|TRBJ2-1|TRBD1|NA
CASSWGQGTYNEQFF
TGTGCCAGCAGCTGGGGACAGGGTACCTACAATGAGCAGTTCTTC
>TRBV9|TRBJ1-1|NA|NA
CASSGDALPSTEAFF
TGTGCCAGCAGCGGAGACGCGCTCCCCAGCACTGAAGCTTTCTTT
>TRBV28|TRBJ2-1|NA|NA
CASSLLVYNEQFF
TGTGCCAGCAGTTTATTAGTGTACAATGAGCAGTTCTTC